What follows are 3 T cell receptor beta chains derived from one specimen sequenced in a study of blood T cell repertoires in COVID-19. This table comes from immunoSEQ multiplex PCR, and its TCRdb copy is limited to in-frame clones, with some not included. The repertoire holds tens of thousands of clones, more than 75% seen once, with about 6.1% in the top ten. Sequenced input: peripheral blood. These receptors were collected from a human donor in a cohort sampled during active COVID-19.

The V and J genes are TRBV6-5 and TRBJ1-1; the D is unclear. V was shortened by 4 bases and J by 6 bases, with 6 bases between the two germline ends. The CDR3 spans 11 residues. CDR1 is MNHEY, CDR2 SVGAGI, per germline. The CDR3 region has the DNA TGTGCCAGCAGTTTTTTATCTGAAGCTTTCTTT. Protein: CASSFLSEAFF.

This clone was seen once. The chain uses TRBV28 and TRBJ2-7; TRBD1 matches 9 bases. This CDR3 spans 15 amino acids. Trimming took 4 bases from V and 2 from J; bases not matched to a gene: 6. Germline V lookup: CDR1 MDHEN, CDR2 SYDVKM. The chain's CDR3 is CASSSQTGGAYEQYF. The CDR3 region has the DNA TGTGCCAGCAGTTCCCAGACAGGGGGGGCCTACGAGCAGTACTTC.

This chain links TRBV25-1 with TRBJ1-3, with 9 bases identical to TRBD1. The CDR3 extends over 16 amino acids. Looked up from germline, CDR1 is MGHDK and CDR2 is SYGVNS. V was pared by 3 bases and J by 4 bases, with 7 bases of the junction left unmatched. This CDR3 reads CASSERTGAWGNTIYF. The CDR3 nucleotides read TGTGCCAGCAGTGAGCGGACAGGGGCATGGGGAAACACCATATATTTT.